The entry that follows covers one T cell receptor beta chain sequence. Its antigen is undetermined. The CDR3 is made up of 13 amino acids. Germline V lookup: CDR1 KGHSH, CDR2 LQKENI. V shed 2 bases and J shed 2 bases, with 7 bases lying between them. All of the isolated RNA was reverse transcribed, so expressed TCRB transcripts were sequenced. Produced via immunoSEQ multiplex PCR; TCRdb's table is partial and in-frame only. The sample holds approximately 600,000 clones, over 10% seen once. Donors underwent one heparinised blood draw, around 100 mL on average. This sample is part of a study of beta chain features in type 1 diabetes. Study context: What patients shared with healthy donors was a similar profile of age, gender and cell yields. General study points: Possible PCR preference for shorter templates applied equally to patients and controls. Type 1 diabetes patients showed a moderate but significant shortening of TCRB CDR3s in all four CD4+ subsets.

Material for sequencing was naive CD4+ T cells from blood. The TCR comes from a man aged 30 to 39 with type 1 diabetes. This sequence joins TRBV18 and TRBJ2-7, with unresolved D. The CDR3 coding sequence is TGTGCCAGCTCACCATATGGTGCCTACGAGCAGTACTTC. It translates to CASSPYGAYEQYF. The full variable domain, its missing parts supplied by reference TRBV18 and TRBJ2-7, is NAGVMQNPRHLVRRRGQEARLRCSPMKGHSHVYWYRQLPEEGLKFMVYLQKENIIDESGMPKERFSAEFPKEGPSILRIQQVVRGDSAAYFCASSPYGAYEQYFGPGTRLTVT.